Shown below are 21 T cell receptor beta chains from a single sample sequenced in a study of T cell repertoires in cytomegalovirus infection. TCRdb re-analysed the reads in MiXCR, keeping a single row per CDR3 protein. Among about 530,000 distinct CDR3 sequences listed, about 30% were seen once. The sequenced material came from PBMCs. These TCRs come from a human donor in good health (CMV status not recorded). Some clones in this sample may be carry-over from other donors' samples.

There are a few counts of this clonotype. The chain couples TRBV6-2 or TRBV6-3 to TRBJ2-7, with 11 bases matching TRBD1. Germline values: CDR1 MNHEY, CDR2 SVGEGT. Trimming at V came to 2 bases and at J to 2 bases, leaving 5 bases not matched to a gene. The CDR3 consists of 16 residues. CDR3 sequence: CASSYQPGQGAYEQYF. The CDR3 DNA is TGTGCCAGCAGTTACCAGCCGGGACAGGGGGCCTACGAGCAGTACTTC.

This clonotype was recorded a few times. V and J are TRBV15 and TRBJ2-5; D uncertain. V lost 0 bases and J 5 bases, leaving 7 bases between the germline ends. Germline V gives CDR1 LNHNV, CDR2 YYDKDF (reference sequence). This CDR3 region has 13 residues. For the CDR3, the DNA is TGTGCCACCAGCAGAGATCGGCGGGAGACCCAGTACTTC. Translated: CATSRDRRETQYF. Full variable domain (missing parts from reference TRBV15 and TRBJ2-5): DAMVIQNPRYQVTQFGKPVTLSCSQTLNHNVMYWYQQKSSQAPKLLFHYYDKDFNNEADTPDNFQSRRPNTSFCFLDIRSPGLGDTAMYLCATSRDRRETQYFGPGTRLLVL.

This sequence joins TRBV7-2 and TRBJ1-2, with TRBD1 identical over 7 bases. The CDR3 is 18 amino acids. Germline V gene lookup returns CDR1 SGHTA and CDR2 FQGNSA. With 7 bases clipped from V and 5 bases from J, the junction kept 22 bases outside the gene matches. CDR3 DNA: TGTGCCAGCACCCTAGCTCCGGCAGGGGGAGATCGTCTTTATGGCTACACCTTC. Protein product: CASTLAPAGGDRLYGYTF.

This clonotype has a handful of counts. This chain uses TRBV19 with TRBJ2-2; D possibly corresponds to TRBD2 (6 bases). CDR3 size: 14 residues. The germline gives CDR1 LNHDA, CDR2 SQIVND (reference sequence). The ends were cut back, 6 bases at V and 3 bases at J, with 11 bases in the middle. CDR3 bases: TGTGCCAGTAGACCTGGAGGGGACACCGGGGAGCTGTTTTTT. Translating gives CASRPGGDTGELFF. The entire variable domain, with the rest obtained from reference TRBV19 and TRBJ2-2, is as follows: DGGITQSPKYLFRKEGQNVTLSCEQNLNHDAMYWYRQDPGQGLRLIYYSQIVNDFQKGDIAEGYSVSREKKESFPLTVTSAQKNPTAFYLCASRPGGDTGELFFGEGSRLTVL.

The chain recombines TRBV19 with TRBJ2-7, with 14 positions matching TRBD2. CDR3 length: 16 amino acids. Germline CDR1 and CDR2: LNHDA and SQIVND (reference sequence). V lost 8 bases and J lost 4; bases outside the gene matches: 10. The DNA for the CDR3 is TGTGCCAGTGGGACTAGCGGGAGCCTGGGGCTGTACGAGCAGTACTTC. It encodes CASGTSGSLGLYEQYF.

The V gene is TRBV27, the J gene TRBJ1-1, with D perhaps TRBD1 (5 bases). Trimming took 6 bases from V and 11 from J, leaving 19 bases between them. The V gene's germline CDR1 is MNHEY and CDR2 SMNVEV (reference sequence). The CDR3 totals 13 residues. This CDR3 is CASRTGDLTEAFF. CDR3 bases: TGTGCCAGCAGAACGGGGGACCTGACGGAGGCTTTCTTT.

This clonotype was observed many times. This chain uses TRBV7-2 with TRBJ1-5, with TRBD1 matching 10 bases. V gave up 4 bases and J gave up 3 bases; unmatched junction bases: 3. The CDR3 length is 15 residues. Germline assignment: CDR1 SGHTA and CDR2 FQGNSA. The CDR3 DNA sequence: TGTGCCAGCAGCTGGGGACAGGGGCACAATCAGCCCCAGCATTTT. Translation gives CASSWGQGHNQPQHF.

This clonotype was seen more than once but under ten times. The chain is built from TRBV28 and TRBJ1-2, with D perhaps matching TRBD1 (6 bases). The CDR3 runs to 12 residues. V was pared by 10 bases and J by 8 bases, with 17 bases between. Germline V lookup: CDR1 MDHEN, CDR2 SYDVKM. CDR3 DNA sequence: TGTGCCACTAATGTGGCAGGGGAAGGCTACACCTTC. Its translation is CATNVAGEGYTF.

The chain carries TRBV4-2 and TRBJ2-3; 11 bases line up with TRBD2. V trimming: 4 bases; J trimming: 5 bases; junction bases outside the gene matches: 8. Germline V gene data show CDR1 as LGHNA and CDR2 as YNFKEQ. The CDR3 is 16 amino acids. The CDR3 loop reads CASSLVSGRGEDTQYF. The CDR3, as DNA: TGTGCCAGCAGCCTCGTTAGCGGGAGGGGTGAAGATACGCAGTATTTT.

Ten or more counts support this clonotype. The rearrangement links TRBV6-5 to TRBJ2-3; possible D gene TRBD1, 6 bases. The V gene's germline CDR1 is MNHEY and CDR2 SVGAGI. The CDR3 has 16 amino acids. V was cut by 1 base and J by 1 base, with 12 bases left in between. CDR3 loop: CASSYFGGAGTDTQYF. CDR3 bases: TGTGCCAGCAGTTACTTTGGGGGCGCCGGCACAGATACGCAGTATTTT.

The J gene is TRBJ1-5, the V gene TRBV20-1, with 9 bases lining up with TRBD1. CDR3 size: 18 residues. Germline CDR1 DFQATT, CDR2 SNEGSKA (reference sequence). V lost 5 bases and J lost 6; bases outside the gene matches: 20. CDR3 loop: CSAGASGTGLGSGQPQHF. The DNA for the CDR3 is TGCAGTGCTGGTGCTTCCGGGACAGGGCTTGGTTCGGGTCAGCCCCAGCATTTT.

This clonotype came up many times. The chain recombines TRBV7-2 with TRBJ1-2; D gene ambiguous. The V gene lost 1 base and the J gene lost 3 bases, with 9 bases spanning the gap. CDR3 length: 14 amino acids. Germline V gene data show CDR1 as SGHTA and CDR2 as FQGNSA. CDR3 region: CASSLGPTDYGYTF. CDR3 DNA: TGTGCCAGCAGCTTAGGCCCAACAGACTATGGCTACACCTTC.

The J gene is TRBJ1-2, the V gene TRBV4-1; D unresolved. In germline, CDR1 is MGHRA, CDR2 YSYEKL. The ends were cut back, 2 bases at V and 5 bases at J, with 9 bases in the middle. The CDR3 totals 13 residues. The CDR3 region has the DNA TGCGCCAGCAGCCAAACCGGGGTGTATGGCTACACCTTC. Encoded protein: CASSQTGVYGYTF.

This clonotype was seen a handful of times. The chain links TRBV12-3 or TRBV12-4 to TRBJ2-2, with D maybe TRBD1 (6 bases). Trimming took off 7 bases at V and 0 bases at J, with 9 bases between the two ends. The length of the CDR3 is 14 residues. CDR3 DNA: TGTGCCAGCACAGGGGCCCCGAACACCGGGGAGCTGTTTTTT. Translating gives CASTGAPNTGELFF.

The chain couples TRBV4-1 to TRBJ2-7; 16 bases fit TRBD2. This CDR3 region has 15 residues. V dropped 4 bases and J dropped 7; count of bases not matched to a gene: 4. Germline CDR1 is MGHRA and CDR2 is YSYEKL. The CDR3: CASSPGTSGRGEQYF. CDR3 DNA: TGCGCCAGCAGCCCCGGGACTAGCGGGAGGGGGGAGCAGTACTTC.

The chain joins TRBV14 to TRBJ2-3, with 13 nucleotides matching TRBD2. With 0 bases clipped from V and 1 base from J, the junction kept 7 bases outside the gene matches. The CDR3 loop spans 19 amino acids. CDR1 and CDR2 (germline): SGHDN, FVKESK. CDR3 sequence reads: CASSQDRTSGSFRTDTQYF. The CDR3 nucleotides read TGTGCCAGCAGCCAAGACAGGACTAGCGGGAGCTTCCGCACAGATACGCAGTATTTT.

The genes are TRBV19 and TRBJ2-1; 10 bases map to TRBD2. The J segment lost 0 bases and the V segment lost 3 bases, leaving 11 bases of the junction unmatched. Germline CDR1 reads LNHDA; CDR2 reads SQIVND (reference sequence). The CDR3 covers 19 residues. CDR3 loop: CASSIWGTSASSSYNEQFF. The DNA of the CDR3 is TGTGCCAGTAGTATTTGGGGGACTAGCGCCTCGAGCTCCTACAATGAGCAGTTCTTC. Full variable domain (missing parts from reference TRBV19 and TRBJ2-1): DGGITQSPKYLFRKEGQNVTLSCEQNLNHDAMYWYRQDPGQGLRLIYYSQIVNDFQKGDIAEGYSVSREKKESFPLTVTSAQKNPTAFYLCASSIWGTSASSSYNEQFFGPGTRLTVL.

The chain links TRBV5-4 to TRBJ2-5; 7 positions agree with TRBD1. V trimming: 1 base; J trimming: 1 base; junction bases outside the gene matches: 7. The CDR3 loop spans 16 amino acids. Germline lookup yields CDR1 SGHNT and CDR2 YYREEE (reference sequence). CDR3 sequence reads: CASSLRDRYLQETQYF. The CDR3 nucleotides read TGTGCCAGCAGCTTGCGGGACAGATATCTCCAAGAGACCCAGTACTTC.

The chain employs TRBV7-8 and TRBJ1-2; 12 bases line up with TRBD1. The V gene's germline CDR1 is SGHVS and CDR2 FQNEAQ. V shed 1 base and J 8 bases; nucleotides not matched to a gene: 11. The CDR3 totals 17 residues. The DNA for the CDR3 is TGTGCCAGCAGCTTAGTGGGACAGGGGGCGCAACTCTGGGGCTACACCTTC. Amino acids: CASSLVGQGAQLWGYTF.

This clonotype was found a few times. The CDR3 region is CASSLAGKSMDTQYF. CDR3 DNA: TGTGCCAGCAGCTTAGCAGGGAAGTCGATGGATACGCAGTATTTT. The chain has TRBV11-3 and TRBJ2-3; possibly TRBD1 for D (5 bases). Trimming took 1 base from V and 6 from J, leaving 14 bases between them. Germline V CDR1 and CDR2: SGHNT, YENEEA. The CDR3 is made up of 15 amino acids.

V gene TRBV5-5 combines with J gene TRBJ1-5, with 12 nucleotides matching TRBD1. The ends lost 0 bases at V and 5 bases at J; junction bases unmatched: 3. CDR3 length: 16 amino acids. The V gene's germline CDR1 is SGHKS and CDR2 YYEKEE (reference sequence). CDR3 loop: CASSLGGTGGDQPQHF. In nucleotides, the CDR3 is TGTGCCAGCAGCTTGGGTGGGACAGGGGGCGATCAGCCCCAGCATTTT. Supplemented by reference TRBV5-5 and TRBJ1-5, the full variable domain reads DAGVTQSPTHLIKTRGQQVTLRCSPISGHKSVSWYQQVLGQGPQFIFQYYEKEERGRGNFPDRFSARQFPNYSSELNVNALLLGDSALYLCASSLGGTGGDQPQHFGDGTRLSIL.